This T cell receptor beta chain came from a study of blood T cell repertoires in COVID-19. Across the study: The United States, Italy and Spain provided the acute and convalescent COVID-19 samples.

Germline CDR1 is MDHEN and CDR2 is SYDVKM. V lost 1 base to trimming and J lost 5 bases; unmatched junction nucleotides: 13. This CDR3 has 17 residues. In Seattle, patients joined the study during active infection and were tracked longitudinally. Original processing methods: By means of reference gene primer amplification, nucleated cell counts were estimated. Repertoires were generated with immunoSEQ multiplex PCR, while TCRdb's copy carries only in-frame clones and drops some. D and trimming were read from the DNA, whereas the V and J calls and clone size are those reported in that table. The profile covers around 290,000 clones, with roughly 90% appearing a single time and about 2.2% taken by the ten largest.

Sequencing used peripheral blood. The source of this sequence is a woman younger than 45 with COVID-19, enrolled during active disease. The genes are TRBV28 and TRBJ2-5; 7 bases align to TRBD1. The CDR3 reads CASSLYPTQGEWETQYF. As DNA, the CDR3 is TGTGCCAGCAGTTTATACCCCACCCAGGGGGAGTGGGAGACCCAGTACTTC.